This T cell receptor beta chain is drawn from a study of blood T cell repertoires in COVID-19. About the study: Donors in the United States, Italy and Spain gave samples during acute or convalescent COVID-19. The cDNA or gDNA used as material had been derived from T cells, B-cell-depleted T cells, or PBMCs.

The CDR3 contains 15 residues. The V gene's germline CDR1 is SGHTA and CDR2 FQGTGA. J was trimmed by 4 bases and V by 1 base; bases with no gene match: 3. In the original processing: Amplified reference gene primers provided the basis for estimating nucleated cell counts. TCRdb's table, derived via immunoSEQ multiplex PCR, lists solely in-frame clones and lacks some. V and J calls and clone size are given by that table; D and trimming were obtained from the DNA. Of 94,000 or so clones listed, approximately 80% are singletons. This clonotype was sampled from a man aged 55 to 70 with acute or convalescent COVID-19. The sample taken for sequencing was peripheral blood. The chain is built from TRBV7-3 and TRBJ2-1; 8 bases align to TRBD2. The CDR3 DNA reads as TGTGCCAGCAGCTTAAGTAGCGGGGATTACAATGAGCAGTTCTTC. It encodes CASSLSSGDYNEQFF.